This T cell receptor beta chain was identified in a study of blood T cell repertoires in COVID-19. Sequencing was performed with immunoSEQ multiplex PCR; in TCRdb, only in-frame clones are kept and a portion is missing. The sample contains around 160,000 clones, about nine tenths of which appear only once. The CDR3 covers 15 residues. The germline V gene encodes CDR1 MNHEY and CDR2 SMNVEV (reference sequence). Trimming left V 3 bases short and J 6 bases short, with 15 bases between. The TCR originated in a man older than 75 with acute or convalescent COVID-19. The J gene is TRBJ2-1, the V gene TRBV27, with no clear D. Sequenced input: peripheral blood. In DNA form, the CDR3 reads TGTGCCAGCAGTTTTAACAGTTTTCCCCCCAATGAGCAGTTCTTC. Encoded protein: CASSFNSFPPNEQFF.